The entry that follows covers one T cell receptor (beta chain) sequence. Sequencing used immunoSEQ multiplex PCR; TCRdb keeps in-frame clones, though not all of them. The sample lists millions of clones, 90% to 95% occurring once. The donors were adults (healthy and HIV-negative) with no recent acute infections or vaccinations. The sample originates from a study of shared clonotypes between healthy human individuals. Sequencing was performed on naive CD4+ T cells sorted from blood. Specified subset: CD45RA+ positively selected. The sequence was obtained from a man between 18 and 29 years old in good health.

For the CDR3, the DNA is TGTGCCATCAGTGAGTCTGGGTTTTTAAGCATTCAGTACTTC. Its protein is CAISESGFLSIQYF. This chain links TRBV10-3 with TRBJ2-4; D call uncertain. Deletions cut 0 bases from V and 9 bases from J, with 12 bases between. Germline assignment: CDR1 ENHRY and CDR2 SYGVKD. The CDR3 has 14 residues.